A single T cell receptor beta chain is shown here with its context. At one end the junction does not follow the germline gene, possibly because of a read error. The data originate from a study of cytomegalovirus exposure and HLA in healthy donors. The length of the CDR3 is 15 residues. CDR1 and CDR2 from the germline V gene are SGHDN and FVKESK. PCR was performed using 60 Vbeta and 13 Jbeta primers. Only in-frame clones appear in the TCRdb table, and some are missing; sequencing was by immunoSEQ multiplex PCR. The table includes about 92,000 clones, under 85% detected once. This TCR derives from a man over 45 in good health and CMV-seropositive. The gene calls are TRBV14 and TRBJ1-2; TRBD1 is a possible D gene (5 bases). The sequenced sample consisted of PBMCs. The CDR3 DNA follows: TGTGCCAGCAGCCAAGATGTTAGCAGGGTACGAGGCTACCCCTTC. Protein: CASSQDVSRVRGYPF.